What follows are 17 T cell receptor beta chains derived from one specimen sequenced in a study of T cell changes during pregnancy in multiple sclerosis. Here immunoSEQ multiplex PCR was the method, and the copy in TCRdb shows in-frame clones only, minus some. This sample has tens of thousands of clones, with roughly 90% found just once. Sequences were derived from CD4+ T cells from peripheral blood mononuclear cells, sampled after pregnancy. The receptors were gathered from a female donor with multiple sclerosis, enrolled in a pregnancy study.

The CDR3 is CASSPVSRNTGELFF. In DNA, the CDR3 is TGTGCCAGCTCACCGGTATCGCGCAACACCGGGGAGCTGTTTTTT. V gene TRBV18 combines with J gene TRBJ2-2; D gene ambiguous. Germline V lookup: CDR1 KGHSH, CDR2 LQKENI. CDR3 length: 15 residues. Trimming left V 3 bases short and J 2 bases short, with 10 bases between.

This chain connects TRBV9 to TRBJ2-2; TRBD2 might be the D (5 bases). V was pared by 0 bases and J by 4 bases, with 25 bases between. CDR3 size: 20 residues. Germline CDR1 reads SGDLS; CDR2 reads YYNGEE. The CDR3 region is CASSVGTLPSALGSTGELFF. The DNA of the CDR3 is TGTGCCAGCAGCGTAGGAACCTTGCCATCGGCCTTGGGGAGCACCGGGGAGCTGTTTTTT.

This clone was seen just once. The chain joins TRBV27 to TRBJ2-1; a weak D match, TRBD1 (6 bases). Germline V CDR1 and CDR2: MNHEY, SMNVEV (reference sequence). Trimming stripped 5 bases from V and 3 bases from J, with 20 bases between. CDR3 length: 17 amino acids. Here the CDR3 reads CASSGKNREFFYNEQFF. The CDR3 DNA reads TGTGCCAGCAGTGGGAAAAACAGGGAGTTTTTCTACAATGAGCAGTTCTTC.

CDR3 DNA sequence: TGTGCCAGCAGTAACGCGGGGATTTCTGGAAACACCATATATTTT. Its translation: CASSNAGISGNTIYF. V and J are TRBV6-1 and TRBJ1-3; D call uncertain. Trimming shortened V by 5 bases and J by 1 base, and 12 bases separated the two germline ends. The CDR3 contains 15 residues. Germline loops: CDR1 MNHNS, CDR2 SASEGT.

The rearrangement links TRBV4-3 to TRBJ1-2, with D maybe TRBD1 (5 bases). V shed 0 bases and J shed 0 bases, with 11 bases lying between them. Germline loops: CDR1 LGHNA, CDR2 YSLEER. The CDR3 has 16 amino acids. The CDR3, as DNA: TGCGCCAGCAGCCAAGAATACAGGTCTTCTAACTATGGCTACACCTTC. Protein sequence: CASSQEYRSSNYGYTF.

This chain uses TRBV5-1 with TRBJ2-1, with D hard to call. CDR3 length: 12 amino acids. Trimming cost V 5 bases and J 1 base, with 4 bases left between them. Germline-derived CDR1 and CDR2 are SGHRS and YFSETQ. The CDR3 protein is CASRASYNEQFF. DNA of the CDR3: TGCGCCAGCAGAGCTTCCTACAATGAGCAGTTCTTC.

This chain connects TRBV29-1 to TRBJ2-3, with TRBD2 matching over 7 bases. From germline, CDR1 is SQVTM and CDR2 ANQGSEA. The CDR3 consists of 12 residues. J was trimmed by 3 bases and V by 7 bases; bases with no gene match: 4. CDR3 nucleotides: TGCAGCGGGGCGGGAGCAACAGATACGCAGTATTTT. It translates to CSGAGATDTQYF.

The V call is TRBV28, the J call TRBJ1-2; D uncertain. Trimming cost V 2 bases and J 4 bases, with 8 bases left between them. CDR3 length equals 13 residues. Germline V lookup: CDR1 MDHEN, CDR2 SYDVKM. CDR3 in amino acids: CASSLQVLYGYTF. DNA of the CDR3: TGTGCCAGCAGTTTACAGGTACTCTATGGCTACACCTTC.

The chain couples TRBV9 to TRBJ2-2; no clear D. The germline CDR1 and CDR2 sequences are SGDLS and YYNGEE. The CDR3 is 14 residues long. Trimming took off 1 base at V and 4 bases at J, with 8 bases between the two ends. CDR3 sequence: CASSVQEFTGELFF. In DNA, the CDR3 is TGTGCCAGCAGCGTACAAGAGTTCACCGGGGAGCTGTTTTTT.

The genes are TRBV25-1 and TRBJ2-1; perhaps TRBD2 as D (6 bases). V gave up 3 bases and J gave up 0 bases, with 9 bases separating them. Germline V gene sequence: CDR1 MGHDK, CDR2 SYGVNS. This CDR3 is built from 15 residues. In nucleotides, the CDR3 is TGTGCCAGCAGTGAGGCGGGGAGCTCCTACAATGAGCAGTTCTTC. It encodes CASSEAGSSYNEQFF.

CDR3 residues: CASSLDYGTSGRATYNEQFF. The CDR3, as DNA: TGTGCCAGCAGCTTAGATTATGGGACTAGCGGGAGGGCTACCTACAATGAGCAGTTCTTC. The chain uses TRBV11-3 and TRBJ2-1; TRBD2 agrees at 16 bases. Trimming at V came to 0 bases and at J to 2 bases, leaving 7 bases not matched to a gene. The CDR3 runs to 20 residues. The germline V gene has CDR1 SGHNT and CDR2 YENEEA.

V is TRBV6-5 and J is TRBJ1-6; the D gene is possibly TRBD1 (5 bases). Trimming removed 6 bases from V and 4 bases from J, with 13 bases in between. Per the germline V gene, CDR1 is MNHEY and CDR2 is SVGAGI. CDR3 length: 15 amino acids. CDR3 sequence: CASSPRAPYNSPLHF. CDR3 nucleotide sequence: TGTGCCAGCAGCCCCAGGGCCCCTTATAATTCACCCCTCCACTTT.

V usage is TRBV2 and J usage is TRBJ1-2; 7 positions match TRBD1. The CDR3 runs to 14 residues. Germline V gene lookup returns CDR1 SNHLY and CDR2 FYNNEI. The junction had 6 bases not matched to a gene; V was cut back by 4 bases and J by 4 bases. The CDR3 coding sequence is TGTGCCAGCAGTGTTCGGACAGGAGGCTATGGCTACACCTTC. It yields the protein CASSVRTGGYGYTF.

This clone was seen just once. The V call is TRBV6-5, the J call TRBJ2-2; TRBD2 agrees at 11 bases. Germline CDR1 MNHEY, CDR2 SVGAGI. V shed 5 bases, J shed 6 bases, and the junction held 5 bases outside the gene matches. CDR3 length equals 15 residues. The DNA of the CDR3 is TGTGCCAGCAGTGTACTAGCGGGAGCGGCCGGGGAGCTGTTTTTT. Translating gives CASSVLAGAAGELFF.

This clone was picked up one time. The gene calls are TRBV30 and TRBJ2-4; TRBD1 aligns across 7 bases. CDR1 is GTSNPN, CDR2 SVGIG, per germline (reference sequence). Unmatched junction bases numbered 11, after V lost 0 bases and J lost 0 bases. The CDR3 contains 18 residues. The CDR3 region has the DNA TGTGCCTGGAGTGTAACCCCAGGGACAGTAAAAGCCAAAAACATTCAGTACTTC. It translates to CAWSVTPGTVKAKNIQYF. Full variable domain (remainder filled in from reference TRBV30 and TRBJ2-4): SQTIHQWPATLVQPVGSPLSLECTVEGTSNPNLYWYRQAAGRGLQLLFYSVGIGQISSEVPQNLSASRPQDRQFILSSKKLLLSDSGFYLCAWSVTPGTVKAKNIQYFGAGTRLSVL.

The CDR3 loop is CASSSRGLTTDTQYF. The CDR3 nucleotides read TGTGCCAGCAGCAGCAGGGGCTTAACCACAGATACGCAGTATTTT. The V and J genes are TRBV21-1 and TRBJ2-3; the D call TRBD1 from the table was never checked on the DNA. TRBV21-1 is classified as a pseudogene. This CDR3 contains 15 residues.

The chain uses TRBV5-4 and TRBJ1-1; 8 nucleotides agree with TRBD1. The V gene end was trimmed by 4 bases and the J gene end by 11 bases; junction bases not matched to a gene: 10. This CDR3 has 13 amino acids. CDR1 is SGHNT and CDR2 is YYREEE in the germline V gene (reference sequence). The CDR3: CASSPGQGITAFF. The CDR3, as DNA: TGTGCCAGCAGCCCAGGACAGGGCATTACGGCTTTCTTT. Full variable domain (rest looked up from reference TRBV5-4 and TRBJ1-1): ETGVTQSPTHLIKTRGQQVTLRCSSQSGHNTVSWYQQALGQGPQFIFQYYREEENGRGNFPPRFSGLQFPNYSSELNVNALELDDSALYLCASSPGQGITAFFGQGTRLTVV.